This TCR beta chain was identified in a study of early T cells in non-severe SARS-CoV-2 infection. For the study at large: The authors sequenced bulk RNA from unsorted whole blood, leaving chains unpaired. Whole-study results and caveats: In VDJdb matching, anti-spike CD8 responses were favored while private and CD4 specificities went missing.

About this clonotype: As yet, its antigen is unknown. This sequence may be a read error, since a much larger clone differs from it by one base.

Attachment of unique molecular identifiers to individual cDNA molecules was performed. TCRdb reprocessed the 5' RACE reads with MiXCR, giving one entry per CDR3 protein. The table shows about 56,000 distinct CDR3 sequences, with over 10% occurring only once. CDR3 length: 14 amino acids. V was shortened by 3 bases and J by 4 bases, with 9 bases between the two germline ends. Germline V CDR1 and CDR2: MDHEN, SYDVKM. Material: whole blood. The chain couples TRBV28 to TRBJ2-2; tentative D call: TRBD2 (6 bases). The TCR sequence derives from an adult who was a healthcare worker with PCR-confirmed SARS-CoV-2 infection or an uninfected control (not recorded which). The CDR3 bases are TGTGCCAGCAGTTTCTGCGGGGCCACCGGGGAGCTGTTTTTT. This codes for CASSFCGATGELFF.